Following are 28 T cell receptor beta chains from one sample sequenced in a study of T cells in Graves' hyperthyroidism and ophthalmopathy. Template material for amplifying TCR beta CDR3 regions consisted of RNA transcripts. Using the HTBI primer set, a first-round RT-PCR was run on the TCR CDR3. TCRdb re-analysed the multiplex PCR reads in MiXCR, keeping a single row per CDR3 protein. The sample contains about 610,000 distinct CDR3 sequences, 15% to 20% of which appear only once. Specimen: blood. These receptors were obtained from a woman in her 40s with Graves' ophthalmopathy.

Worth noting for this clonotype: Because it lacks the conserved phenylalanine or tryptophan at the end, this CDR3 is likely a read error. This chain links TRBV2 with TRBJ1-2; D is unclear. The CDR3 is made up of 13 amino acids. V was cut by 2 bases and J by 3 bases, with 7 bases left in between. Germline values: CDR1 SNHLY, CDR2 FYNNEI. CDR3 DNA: TGTGCCAGCAGTGAATGGGAGGACTATGGCTACACCCTC. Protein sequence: CASSEWEDYGYTL.

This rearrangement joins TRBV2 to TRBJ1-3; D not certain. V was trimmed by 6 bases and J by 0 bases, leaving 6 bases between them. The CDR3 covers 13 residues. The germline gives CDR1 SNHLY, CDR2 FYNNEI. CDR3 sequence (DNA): TGTGCCAGCAGGTTGGACTCTGGAAACACCATATATTTT. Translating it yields CASRLDSGNTIYF.

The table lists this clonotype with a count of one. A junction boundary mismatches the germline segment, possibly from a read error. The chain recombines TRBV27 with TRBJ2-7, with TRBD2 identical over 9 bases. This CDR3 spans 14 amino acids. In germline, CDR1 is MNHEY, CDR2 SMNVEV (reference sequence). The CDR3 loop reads CASQSSGSSHEQYF. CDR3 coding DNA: TGTGCCAGCCAAAGTAGCGGGAGCTCCCACGAGCAGTACTTC.

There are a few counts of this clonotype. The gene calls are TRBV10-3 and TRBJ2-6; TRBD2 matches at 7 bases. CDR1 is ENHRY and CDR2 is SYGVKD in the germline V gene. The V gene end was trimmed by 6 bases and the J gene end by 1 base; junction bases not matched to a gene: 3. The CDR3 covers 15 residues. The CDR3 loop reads CAISAGESGANVLTF. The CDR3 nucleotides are TGTGCCATCAGCGCGGGGGAATCTGGGGCCAACGTCCTGACTTTC.

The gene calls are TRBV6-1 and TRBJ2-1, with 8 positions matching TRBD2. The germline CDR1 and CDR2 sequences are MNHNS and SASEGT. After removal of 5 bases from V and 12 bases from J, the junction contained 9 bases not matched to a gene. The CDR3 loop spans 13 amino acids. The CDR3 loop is CASSSVRLALQFF. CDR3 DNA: TGTGCCAGCAGTTCTGTACGACTAGCGTTGCAGTTCTTC.

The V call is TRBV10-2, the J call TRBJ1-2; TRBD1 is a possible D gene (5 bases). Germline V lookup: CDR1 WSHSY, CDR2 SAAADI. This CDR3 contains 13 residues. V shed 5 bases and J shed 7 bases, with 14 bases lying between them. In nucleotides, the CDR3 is TGCGCCAGCAGTCAGGGAGAAGGGGTTGGCTACACCTTC. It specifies CASSQGEGVGYTF.

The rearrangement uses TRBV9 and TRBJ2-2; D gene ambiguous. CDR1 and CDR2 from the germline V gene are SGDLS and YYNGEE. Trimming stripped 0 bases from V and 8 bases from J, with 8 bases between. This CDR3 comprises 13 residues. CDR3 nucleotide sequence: TGTGCCAGCAGCGTAGTCCCAGGTGGGGAGCTGTTTTTT. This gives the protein CASSVVPGGELFF.

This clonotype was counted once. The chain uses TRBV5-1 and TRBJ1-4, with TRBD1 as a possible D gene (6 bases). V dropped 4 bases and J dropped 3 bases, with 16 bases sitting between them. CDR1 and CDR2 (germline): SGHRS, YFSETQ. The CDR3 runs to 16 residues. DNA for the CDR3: TGCGCCAGCAGCGAAACCACGGGGGCAGCTAATGAAAAACTGTTTTTT. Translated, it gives CASSETTGAANEKLFF.

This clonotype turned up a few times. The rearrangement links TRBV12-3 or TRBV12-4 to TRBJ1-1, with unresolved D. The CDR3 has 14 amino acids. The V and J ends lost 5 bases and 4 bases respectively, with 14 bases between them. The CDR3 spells CASSPTSRTTEAFF. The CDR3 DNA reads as TGTGCCAGCAGTCCAACCTCTAGAACCACTGAAGCTTTCTTT.

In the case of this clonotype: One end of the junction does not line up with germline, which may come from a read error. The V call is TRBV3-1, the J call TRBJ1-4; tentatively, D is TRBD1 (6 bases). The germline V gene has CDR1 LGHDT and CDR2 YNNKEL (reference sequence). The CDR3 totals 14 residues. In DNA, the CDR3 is TGTGCCAACAGCCAGGATACAGGGTGGGAAAAACTGTTTTTT. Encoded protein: CANSQDTGWEKLFF.

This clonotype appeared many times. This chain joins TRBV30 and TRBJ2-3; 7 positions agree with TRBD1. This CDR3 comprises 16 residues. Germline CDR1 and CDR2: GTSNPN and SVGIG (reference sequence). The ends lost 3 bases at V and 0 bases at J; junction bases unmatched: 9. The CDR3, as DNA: TGTGCCTGGAGGACAGGGTCTTCTATTAGCACAGATACGCAGTATTTT. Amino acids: CAWRTGSSISTDTQYF.

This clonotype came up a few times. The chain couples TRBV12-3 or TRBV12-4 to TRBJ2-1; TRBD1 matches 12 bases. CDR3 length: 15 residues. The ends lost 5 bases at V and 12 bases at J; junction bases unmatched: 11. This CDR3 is CASSLPGQGAVWQFF. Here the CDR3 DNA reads TGTGCCAGCAGTCTACCGGGACAGGGGGCGGTGTGGCAGTTCTTC.

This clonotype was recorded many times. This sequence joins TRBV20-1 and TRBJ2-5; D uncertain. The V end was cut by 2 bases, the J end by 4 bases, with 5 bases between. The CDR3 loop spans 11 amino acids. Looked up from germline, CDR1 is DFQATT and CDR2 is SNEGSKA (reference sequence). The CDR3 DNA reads TGCAGTGCTAGATGGATAGAGACCCAGTACTTC. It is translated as CSARWIETQYF.

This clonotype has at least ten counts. In DNA, the CDR3 is TGTGCCAGCAGCTTAGCAGGGTCTAATGAAAAACTGTTTTTT. Amino acid sequence: CASSLAGSNEKLFF. The rearrangement uses TRBV7-9 and TRBJ1-4, with D hard to call. The V gene's germline CDR1 is SEHNR and CDR2 FQNEAQ (reference sequence). V lost 0 bases, J lost 3 bases, and 5 bases lay in between. The CDR3 loop spans 14 amino acids.

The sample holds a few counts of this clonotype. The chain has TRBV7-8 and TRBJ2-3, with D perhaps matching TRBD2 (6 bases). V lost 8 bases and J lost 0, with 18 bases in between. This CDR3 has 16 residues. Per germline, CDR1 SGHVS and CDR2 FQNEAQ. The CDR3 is CASQSLDYTSTDTQYF. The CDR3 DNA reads TGTGCCAGCCAATCCCTGGACTACACTAGCACAGATACGCAGTATTTT.

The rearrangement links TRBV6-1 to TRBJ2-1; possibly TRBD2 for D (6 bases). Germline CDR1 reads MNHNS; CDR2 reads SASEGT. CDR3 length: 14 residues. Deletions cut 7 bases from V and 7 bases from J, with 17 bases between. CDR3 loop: CASTLDRGWNEQFF. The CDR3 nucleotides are TGTGCCAGCACTCTTGACCGGGGGTGGAATGAGCAGTTCTTC.

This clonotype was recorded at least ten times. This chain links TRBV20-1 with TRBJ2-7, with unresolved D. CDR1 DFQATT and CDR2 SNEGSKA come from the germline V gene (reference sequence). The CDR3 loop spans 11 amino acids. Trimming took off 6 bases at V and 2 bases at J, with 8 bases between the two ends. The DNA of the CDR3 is TGCAGTGCAATAGCTACCTACGAGCAGTACTTC. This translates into CSAIATYEQYF.

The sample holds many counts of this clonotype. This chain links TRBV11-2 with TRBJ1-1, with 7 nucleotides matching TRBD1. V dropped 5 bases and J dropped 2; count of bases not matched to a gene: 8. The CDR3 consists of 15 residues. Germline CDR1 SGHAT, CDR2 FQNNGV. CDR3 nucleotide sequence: TGTGCCAGCAGCGGGCACAGGGGAACCAACACTGAAGCTTTCTTT. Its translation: CASSGHRGTNTEAFF. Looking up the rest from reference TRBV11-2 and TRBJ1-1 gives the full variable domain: EAGVAQSPRYKIIEKRQSVAFWCNPISGHATLYWYQQILGQGPKLLIQFQNNGVVDDSQLPKDRFSAERLKGVDSTLKIQPAKLEDSAVYLCASSGHRGTNTEAFFGQGTRLTVV.

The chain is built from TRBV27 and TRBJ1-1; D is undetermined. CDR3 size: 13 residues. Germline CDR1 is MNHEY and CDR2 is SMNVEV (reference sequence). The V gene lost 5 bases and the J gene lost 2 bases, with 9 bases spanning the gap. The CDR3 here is CASSEARNTEAFF. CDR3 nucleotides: TGTGCCAGCAGTGAGGCGAGAAACACTGAAGCTTTCTTT.

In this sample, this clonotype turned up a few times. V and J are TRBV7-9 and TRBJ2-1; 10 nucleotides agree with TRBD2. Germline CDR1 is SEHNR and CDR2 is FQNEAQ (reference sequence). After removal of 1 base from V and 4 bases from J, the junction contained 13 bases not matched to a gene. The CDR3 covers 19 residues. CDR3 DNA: TGTGCCAGCAGCTTAGGAACTGTACGGACTAGCGGTCGTTACAATGAGCAGTTCTTC. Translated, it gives CASSLGTVRTSGRYNEQFF.

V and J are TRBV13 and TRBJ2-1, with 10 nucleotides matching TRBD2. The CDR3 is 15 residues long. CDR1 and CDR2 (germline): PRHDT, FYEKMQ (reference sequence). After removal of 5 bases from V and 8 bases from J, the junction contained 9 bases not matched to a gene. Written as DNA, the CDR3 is TGTGCCAGCAGCCACCTTCCTAGCGGGAGCGATGAGCAGTTCTTC. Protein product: CASSHLPSGSDEQFF. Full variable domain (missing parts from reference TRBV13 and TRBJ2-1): AAGVIQSPRHLIKEKRETATLKCYPIPRHDTVYWYQQGPGQDPQFLISFYEKMQSDKGSIPDRFSAQQFSDYHSELNMSSLELGDSALYFCASSHLPSGSDEQFFGPGTRLTVL.

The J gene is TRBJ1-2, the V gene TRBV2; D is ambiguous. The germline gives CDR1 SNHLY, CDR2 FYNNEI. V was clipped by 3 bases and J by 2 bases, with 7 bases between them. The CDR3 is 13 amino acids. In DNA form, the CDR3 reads TGTGCCAGCAGTGACGGAGAAAACTATGGCTACACCTTC. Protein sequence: CASSDGENYGYTF.

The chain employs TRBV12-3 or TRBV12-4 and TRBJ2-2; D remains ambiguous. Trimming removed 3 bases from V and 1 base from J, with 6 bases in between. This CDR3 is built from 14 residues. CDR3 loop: CASSFEWNTGELFF. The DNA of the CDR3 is TGTGCCAGCAGTTTCGAGTGGAACACCGGGGAGCTGTTTTTT.

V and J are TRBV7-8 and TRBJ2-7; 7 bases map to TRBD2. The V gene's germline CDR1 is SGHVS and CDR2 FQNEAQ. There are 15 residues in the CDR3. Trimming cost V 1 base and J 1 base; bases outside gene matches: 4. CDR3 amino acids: CASSLEPAGSYEQYF. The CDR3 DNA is TGTGCCAGCAGCTTAGAACCAGCGGGGTCCTACGAGCAGTACTTC.

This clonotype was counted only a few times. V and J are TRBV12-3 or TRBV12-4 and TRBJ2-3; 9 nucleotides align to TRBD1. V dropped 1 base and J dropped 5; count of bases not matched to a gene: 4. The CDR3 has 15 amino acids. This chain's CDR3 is CASSLGTGAGDTQYF. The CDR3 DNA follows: TGTGCCAGCAGTTTAGGGACAGGGGCTGGAGATACGCAGTATTTT.

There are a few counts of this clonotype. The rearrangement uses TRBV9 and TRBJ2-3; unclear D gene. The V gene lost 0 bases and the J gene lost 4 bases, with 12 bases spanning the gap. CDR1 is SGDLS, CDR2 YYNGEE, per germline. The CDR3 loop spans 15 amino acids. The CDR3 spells CASSVDSLLADTQYF. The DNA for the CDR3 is TGTGCCAGCAGCGTAGATTCCCTCCTGGCAGATACGCAGTATTTT.

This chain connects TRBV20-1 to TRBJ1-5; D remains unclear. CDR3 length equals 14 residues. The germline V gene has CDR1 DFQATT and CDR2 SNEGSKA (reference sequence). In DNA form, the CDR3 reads TGCAGCGTTGTAATCGACACTTCCAATCAGCCCCAGCATTTT. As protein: CSVVIDTSNQPQHF.

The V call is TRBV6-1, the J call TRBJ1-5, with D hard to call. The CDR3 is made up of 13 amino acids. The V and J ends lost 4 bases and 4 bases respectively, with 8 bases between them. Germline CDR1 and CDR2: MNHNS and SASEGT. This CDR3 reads CASSVEANQPQHF. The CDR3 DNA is TGTGCCAGCAGTGTCGAGGCAAATCAGCCCCAGCATTTT.